Shown below are 29 T cell receptor beta chains from a single sample sequenced in a study of T cell repertoires in cytomegalovirus infection. TCRdb analysed the reads with MiXCR anew, one entry per CDR3 protein. The sample records 550,000 to 700,000 distinct CDR3 sequences, about 40% being singletons. Antigens for these TCRs are unknown. Sequences were derived from cultured PBMCs, sampled from culture after CMV antigen stimulation. The receptors derive from a human donor in good health (CMV status not recorded). Some clones in this sample may be carry-over from other donors' samples.

The J gene is TRBJ2-2, the V gene TRBV12-5, with 8 bases fitting TRBD2. In germline, CDR1 is LGHNT, CDR2 FRNRAP. After removal of 4 bases from V and 4 bases from J, the junction contained 5 bases not matched to a gene. The CDR3 length is 15 residues. The CDR3: CASGSPGLVTGELFF. The CDR3 coding sequence is TGTGCTAGTGGTTCACCGGGACTAGTCACCGGGGAGCTGTTTTTT.

The chain couples TRBV20-1 to TRBJ2-7; 7 bases are a match to TRBD1. J gave up 7 bases and V 5 bases, and 5 bases lay outside the gene matches. This CDR3 spans 11 amino acids. Germline lookup yields CDR1 DFQATT and CDR2 SNEGSKA (reference sequence). CDR3 DNA: TGCAGTGCTTCACAGGGGTTTGAGCAGTACTTC. Translation gives CSASQGFEQYF.

This clonotype appeared a few times. The chain combines TRBV7-2 with TRBJ2-1; D call uncertain. The CDR3 is 14 amino acids. Trimming cost V 6 bases and J 2 bases, with 11 bases left between them. Germline V gene lookup returns CDR1 SGHTA and CDR2 FQGNSA. The CDR3 DNA follows: TGTGCCAGCAGTCCGGAGAGGACCTACAATGAGCAGTTCTTC. Protein: CASSPERTYNEQFF. Full variable domain (rest looked up from reference TRBV7-2 and TRBJ2-1): GAGVSQSPSNKVTEKGKDVELRCDPISGHTALYWYRQSLGQGLEFLIYFQGNSAPDKSGLPSDRFSAERTGGSVSTLTIQRTQQEDSAVYLCASSPERTYNEQFFGPGTRLTVL.

The chain recombines TRBV20-1 with TRBJ2-7; TRBD2 agrees at 14 bases. CDR1 and CDR2 (germline): DFQATT, SNEGSKA (reference sequence). The CDR3 contains 15 residues. J gave up 4 bases and V 6 bases, and 8 bases lay outside the gene matches. The CDR3 loop reads CSALGTSGSPYEQYF. The CDR3, as DNA: TGCAGTGCCCTGGGGACTAGCGGGAGCCCTTACGAGCAGTACTTC.

This chain uses TRBV4-3 with TRBJ2-7; TRBD2 matches at 11 bases. The V gene's germline CDR1 is LGHNA and CDR2 YSLEER. CDR3 size: 17 residues. V was pared by 1 base and J by 7 bases, with 12 bases of the junction left unmatched. The CDR3 spells CASSQGRIAGGRWEQYF. Written as DNA, the CDR3 is TGCGCCAGCAGCCAAGGAAGAATAGCGGGAGGGCGGTGGGAGCAGTACTTC.

This clonotype was counted once. The genes are TRBV27 and TRBJ1-3; D uncertain. This CDR3 is built from 14 residues. V was pared by 7 bases and J by 3 bases, with 13 bases between. The V gene's germline CDR1 is MNHEY and CDR2 SMNVEV (reference sequence). This chain's CDR3 is CASKATVHGNTIYF. The CDR3 DNA sequence: TGTGCCAGCAAGGCGACCGTTCATGGAAACACCATATATTTT.

Of note for this clonotype: At one end, the junction sequence differs from germline, possibly due to a read error. The genes are TRBV6-1 and TRBJ2-7, with D possibly TRBD1 on 6 matching bases. This CDR3 spans 14 amino acids. Germline values: CDR1 MNHNS, CDR2 SASEGT. CDR3 sequence (DNA): TGTGCCAGCAATGAACAGGGAAGGTTGGACGAGCAGTACTTC. Translated: CASNEQGRLDEQYF.

The table lists this clonotype with many counts. The rearrangement uses TRBV7-2 and TRBJ2-1, with D possibly matching TRBD2 (5 bases). CDR1 and CDR2 (germline): SGHTA, FQGNSA. The CDR3 extends over 13 amino acids. The V end was cut by 5 bases, the J end by 2 bases, with 7 bases between. CDR3 amino acids: CASSPGTYNEQFF. The CDR3, as DNA: TGTGCCAGCAGCCCCGGGACCTACAATGAGCAGTTCTTC.

Notes on this clonotype: The junction departs from the called germline gene at one end, perhaps through a read error. V is TRBV7-6 and J is TRBJ1-6; no clear D. The CDR3 runs to 14 residues. Germline lookup yields CDR1 SGHVS and CDR2 FNYEAQ. In DNA, the CDR3 is TGTGCCAGCAGTTTAGACACCCTTAATTCACCCCTCCACTTT. Residues: CASSLDTLNSPLHF.

V usage is TRBV12-3 or TRBV12-4 and J usage is TRBJ2-5; D not certain. V lost 5 bases and J 1 base, leaving 11 bases between the germline ends. The CDR3 extends over 14 amino acids. Here the CDR3 reads CASSPLLGQETQYF. The CDR3 bases are TGTGCCAGCAGTCCCCTCCTTGGCCAAGAGACCCAGTACTTC.

The chain uses TRBV15 and TRBJ1-5; tentative D call: TRBD1 (5 bases). The germline CDR1 and CDR2 sequences are LNHNV and YYDKDF (reference sequence). The CDR3 runs 15 residues. Trimming took 0 bases from V and 2 from J, leaving 8 bases between them. The CDR3 nucleotides are TGTGCCACCAGCAGAGATAGGGGACGCAATCAGCCCCAGCATTTT. Its protein product is CATSRDRGRNQPQHF.

This clonotype was seen only a few times. The chain uses TRBV10-2 and TRBJ1-5; a possible D gene is TRBD1 (5 bases). In germline, CDR1 is WSHSY, CDR2 SAAADI. This CDR3 contains 15 residues. The V and J ends lost 6 bases and 0 bases respectively, with 12 bases between them. This CDR3 is CASRWGDNSNQPQHF. The CDR3 DNA reads as TGCGCCAGCAGGTGGGGCGACAATAGCAATCAGCCCCAGCATTTT.

This clonotype has a handful of counts. The chain employs TRBV5-6 and TRBJ1-5; TRBD1 might be the D (6 bases). CDR3 length equals 16 residues. Germline CDR1 is SGHDT and CDR2 is YYEEEE. Trimming took 4 bases from V and 0 from J, leaving 14 bases between them. The CDR3 sequence is CASSLGALSSNQPQHF. CDR3 sequence (DNA): TGTGCCAGCAGCCTGGGGGCGTTATCTAGCAATCAGCCCCAGCATTTT.

V usage is TRBV7-3 and J usage is TRBJ2-5; D gene ambiguous. Germline CDR1 is SGHTA and CDR2 is FQGTGA. This CDR3 has 11 residues. V was shortened by 4 bases and J by 5 bases, with 5 bases between the two germline ends. Written as DNA, the CDR3 is TGTGCCAGCAGCTGGTCGGAGACCCAGTACTTC. Its translation: CASSWSETQYF.

The V and J genes are TRBV19 and TRBJ2-1, with TRBD2 matching 8 bases. The CDR3 extends over 14 amino acids. Trimming cost V 5 bases and J 7 bases; bases outside gene matches: 7. CDR1 LNHDA and CDR2 SQIVND come from the germline V gene (reference sequence). Here the CDR3 DNA reads TGTGCCAGTAGTCCGGGAGGGCCGGGAAATGAGCAGTTCTTC. As protein: CASSPGGPGNEQFF.

The chain employs TRBV2 and TRBJ1-5; D is unclear. Trimming left V 4 bases short and J 5 bases short, with 18 bases between. The CDR3 consists of 16 residues. The germline V gene encodes CDR1 SNHLY and CDR2 FYNNEI. CDR3 sequence reads: CASSVQHLGLDQPQHF. Written as DNA, the CDR3 is TGTGCCAGCAGTGTCCAGCACTTGGGTCTCGATCAGCCCCAGCATTTT. The entire variable domain, with the rest obtained from reference TRBV2 and TRBJ1-5, is as follows: EPEVTQTPSHQVTQMGQEVILRCVPISNHLYFYWYRQILGQKVEFLVSFYNNEISEKSEIFDDQFSVERPDGSNFTLKIRSTKLEDSAMYFCASSVQHLGLDQPQHFGDGTRLSIL.

This clonotype was counted a few times. This chain joins TRBV12-3 or TRBV12-4 and TRBJ1-1; the D gene is possibly TRBD1 (6 bases). Trimming removed 1 base at V and 2 bases at J, with 11 bases between. The CDR3 is 15 residues long. CDR3 DNA sequence: TGTGCCAGCAGTTTAGGGGGGCTGGGAAACACTGAAGCTTTCTTT. Translation gives CASSLGGLGNTEAFF.

V and J are TRBV18 and TRBJ2-3; 10 bases map to TRBD2. With V trimmed by 3 bases and J by 4 bases, 1 base remained unmatched. The germline CDR1 and CDR2 sequences are KGHSH and LQKENI. The CDR3 is made up of 14 amino acids. The CDR3 region has the DNA TGTGCCAGCTCACCGCTAGCGGGGGCAGATACGCAGTATTTT. Translation gives CASSPLAGADTQYF.

The chain has TRBV4-2 and TRBJ2-7; the D is unclear. The CDR3 totals 14 residues. The germline CDR1 and CDR2 sequences are LGHNA and YNFKEQ. V was clipped by 0 bases and J by 6 bases, with 12 bases between them. The CDR3 loop reads CASSQDQAAREQYF. The CDR3 DNA reads TGTGCCAGCAGCCAAGATCAGGCCGCCCGCGAGCAGTACTTC.

The chain has TRBV7-9 and TRBJ2-7, with D unresolved. Trimming took off 5 bases at V and 2 bases at J, with 10 bases between the two ends. Germline-derived CDR1 and CDR2 are SEHNR and FQNEAQ (reference sequence). The CDR3 has 13 amino acids. In nucleotides, the CDR3 is TGTGCCAGCAGCCCCGCATCGACCTACGAGCAGTACTTC. Its translation: CASSPASTYEQYF.

This clonotype was seen once. The chain carries TRBV4-3 and TRBJ2-7, with TRBD2 matching 10 bases. V lost 2 bases and J lost 4; bases outside the gene matches: 2. The CDR3 sequence is 14 residues long. Germline values: CDR1 LGHNA, CDR2 YSLEER. The CDR3 region has the DNA TGCGCCAGCAGCCAAAGAGCGGGAGGGTACGAGCAGTACTTC. As protein: CASSQRAGGYEQYF.

The CDR3 protein is CASSLHDPRTDTQYF. CDR3 DNA: TGTGCCAGCAGCCTTCATGATCCGCGCACAGATACGCAGTATTTT. V and J are TRBV11-2 and TRBJ2-3, with D unresolved. The CDR3 has 15 residues. CDR1 SGHAT and CDR2 FQNNGV come from the germline V gene. V was pared by 5 bases and J by 1 base, with 13 bases between.

V gene TRBV7-8 combines with J gene TRBJ2-1; TRBD1 might be the D (6 bases). In germline, CDR1 is SGHVS, CDR2 FQNEAQ. This CDR3 has 16 amino acids. Between the trimmed V and J ends, which lost 1 base and 4 bases, there was a span of 14 bases. CDR3 coding DNA: TGTGCCAGCAGCTTAGGCCCCGACAGGAGTTACAATGAGCAGTTCTTC. It yields the protein CASSLGPDRSYNEQFF.

The chain couples TRBV7-2 to TRBJ2-1, with a weak D call TRBD2 (5 bases). The CDR3 length is 15 residues. V was clipped by 4 bases and J by 10 bases, with 20 bases between them. The V gene's germline CDR1 is SGHTA and CDR2 FQGNSA. CDR3 sequence (DNA): TGTGCCAGCAGCTCGTCGGGCGGACTTTTGGGGGAGCAGTTCTTC. Its translation: CASSSSGGLLGEQFF.

This clonotype was counted a single time. The CDR3: CASRPGQGPRNIQYF. CDR3 DNA sequence: TGTGCCAGTCGCCCGGGACAGGGGCCTCGGAACATTCAGTACTTC. V usage is TRBV28 and J usage is TRBJ2-4; TRBD1 matches 10 bases. CDR3 length: 15 amino acids. Germline lookup yields CDR1 MDHEN and CDR2 SYDVKM. V was clipped by 9 bases and J by 7 bases; unmatched bases: 12.

The V call is TRBV10-3, the J call TRBJ1-4, with D unclear. The CDR3 totals 14 residues. Germline V gene sequence: CDR1 ENHRY, CDR2 SYGVKD. V was trimmed by 1 base and J by 7 bases, leaving 10 bases between them. CDR3 nucleotides: TGTGCCATCAGTGAGTTCAACGTTCGTGAAAAACTGTTTTTT. It encodes CAISEFNVREKLFF.

The CDR3 sequence is CASSLARPIRPYEQYF. The CDR3, as DNA: TGTGCCAGCAGCTTGGCCCGACCGATTCGTCCCTACGAGCAGTACTTC. The chain recombines TRBV5-4 with TRBJ2-7; D not certain. Per germline, CDR1 SGHNT and CDR2 YYREEE (reference sequence). The CDR3 consists of 16 residues. Trimming removed 0 bases from V and 2 bases from J, with 15 bases in between.

The rearrangement joins TRBV20-1 to TRBJ2-2; 9 bases align to TRBD1. V was clipped by 1 base and J by 7 bases; unmatched bases: 4. CDR3 length: 14 residues. CDR1 is DFQATT and CDR2 is SNEGSKA in the germline V gene (reference sequence). The CDR3 bases are TGCAGTGCTAGAGGGGACAGGGTCGGCGGGGAGCTGTTTTTT. Amino acid sequence: CSARGDRVGGELFF.

As DNA, the CDR3 is TGTGCCAGCAGTCATCAGGGGGGTCAATCACCCCTCCACTTT. It specifies CASSHQGGQSPLHF. V and J are TRBV27 and TRBJ1-6; 7 bases line up with TRBD1. J gave up 10 bases and V 5 bases, and 8 bases lay outside the gene matches. The V gene's germline CDR1 is MNHEY and CDR2 SMNVEV (reference sequence). The CDR3 is made up of 14 amino acids.